The clone carrying this TCR beta chain was recorded only once. Its antigen is as yet unknown. TCRdb keeps only in-frame clones here, not all; method: immunoSEQ multiplex PCR. The sample holds about 130,000 clones; over 75% are singletons and the top ten take 20% to 25%. The sample is drawn from a study of T cell responses to AZD1222 COVID-19 vaccine. CDR1 is MDHEN and CDR2 is SYDVKM in the germline V gene. The CDR3 is 14 amino acids. V shed 7 bases and J 5 bases; nucleotides not matched to a gene: 8. Whole-study findings and limits: Two AZD1222 administrations were followed by greater Spike-specific TCR breadth and depth. Researchers report vaccine-associated CD4 TCRs spanning spike, with dominance at 160-218 and 743-854.

The TCR sequence derives from an adult in good health. The source was peripheral blood, collected on day 0 of AZD1222 vaccination. The chain joins TRBV28 to TRBJ1-1; 9 nucleotides agree with TRBD1. CDR3 coding DNA: TGTGCCAGCACCTACAGGGGGCTAGGGACTGAAGCTTTCTTT. Translating gives CASTYRGLGTEAFF.